The next 14 T cell receptor beta chains were all read from a single sample in a study of cytomegalovirus exposure and HLA in healthy donors. The PCR made use of 60 Vbeta and 13 Jbeta primers. This table comes from immunoSEQ multiplex PCR, and its TCRdb copy is limited to in-frame clones, with some not included. The sample records around 200,000 clones, approximately 86% being singletons. Sequenced material: PBMCs. Receptors originate from a woman aged 25 to 39 in good health and CMV-seronegative.

V is TRBV2 and J is TRBJ2-4, with 9 bases identical to TRBD1. The CDR3 totals 14 residues. V trimming: 4 bases; J trimming: 6 bases; junction bases outside the gene matches: 4. In germline, CDR1 is SNHLY, CDR2 FYNNEI. The CDR3 protein is CASSGTGVANIQYF. The CDR3 region has the DNA TGTGCCAGCAGTGGGACAGGGGTGGCAAACATTCAGTACTTC.

The chain couples TRBV5-6 to TRBJ2-7; 10 bases fit TRBD2. Trimming at V came to 2 bases and at J to 2 bases, leaving 7 bases not matched to a gene. Germline loops: CDR1 SGHDT, CDR2 YYEEEE. The CDR3 extends over 16 amino acids. In nucleotides, the CDR3 is TGTGCCAGCAGCTTCGGTTTTAGCGGGGGGACCTACGAGCAGTACTTC. Translated: CASSFGFSGGTYEQYF.

The chain employs TRBV25-1 and TRBJ2-1; a possible D gene is TRBD2 (6 bases). With 0 bases removed from V and 10 bases from J, the gap between germline ends came to 16 bases. CDR3 length equals 15 residues. The germline CDR1 and CDR2 sequences are MGHDK and SYGVNS. The DNA of the CDR3 is TGTGCCAGCAGTGAATATCGGGGAGCGGGTCCAGAGCAGTTCTTC. Its translation is CASSEYRGAGPEQFF.

The chain employs TRBV5-8 and TRBJ2-1; 7 bases agree with TRBD1. With 2 bases clipped from V and 5 bases from J, the junction kept 4 bases outside the gene matches. Germline loops: CDR1 SGHTS, CDR2 YDEGEE. This CDR3 comprises 14 residues. The CDR3 protein is CASSFRDRNNEQFF. The CDR3 DNA reads as TGTGCCAGCAGCTTTAGGGACAGAAACAATGAGCAGTTCTTC. The full variable domain, completed using reference TRBV5-8 and TRBJ2-1, is EAGVTQSPTHLIKTRGQQATLRCSPISGHTSVYWYQQALGLGLQFLLWYDEGEERNRGNFPPRFSGRQFPNYSSELNVNALELEDSALYLCASSFRDRNNEQFFGPGTRLTVL.

The chain joins TRBV7-3 to TRBJ2-3; the D gene is possibly TRBD1 (6 bases). Trimming pared 5 bases from V and 6 bases from J, leaving 6 bases between. The CDR3 contains 11 residues. The V gene's germline CDR1 is SGHTA and CDR2 FQGTGA. CDR3 in DNA: TGTGCCAGCAGCCAGGGGGATACGCAGTATTTT. Translated: CASSQGDTQYF.

This clone was observed many times. The gene calls are TRBV5-4 and TRBJ2-3; D perhaps matches TRBD2 (6 bases). This CDR3 spans 14 amino acids. Trimming took off 0 bases at V and 6 bases at J, with 11 bases between the two ends. Germline CDR1 is SGHNT and CDR2 is YYREEE (reference sequence). The CDR3 reads CASSLDTEGDTQYF. The CDR3 DNA reads TGTGCCAGCAGCTTGGACACGGAGGGTGATACGCAGTATTTT.

The chain carries TRBV11-1 and TRBJ1-1; 7 bases map to TRBD1. The V segment lost 5 bases and the J segment 1 base; nucleotides outside the gene matches: 7. CDR3 length: 15 residues. Germline values: CDR1 SGHAT, CDR2 FQDESV (reference sequence). Here the CDR3 DNA reads TGTGCCAGCAGCACAATCGGACAGGCGAACACTGAAGCTTTCTTT. Translation: CASSTIGQANTEAFF. The full variable domain, its missing parts supplied by reference TRBV11-1 and TRBJ1-1, is EAEVAQSPRYKITEKSQAVAFWCDPISGHATLYWYRQILGQGPELLVQFQDESVVDDSQLPKDRFSAERLKGVDSTLKIQPAELGDSAMYLCASSTIGQANTEAFFGQGTRLTVV.

V and J are TRBV6-5 and TRBJ2-5, with 8 nucleotides matching TRBD1. The J call is uncertain, as TRBJ2-7 better fits the DNA end. The V gene's germline CDR1 is MNHEY and CDR2 SVGAGI. This CDR3 is built from 15 residues. CDR3 sequence: CASSPRTGPNYEQYF. The CDR3, as DNA: TGTGCCAGCAGCCCACGGACAGGGCCAAACTACGAGCAGTACTTC.

The gene calls are TRBV25-1 and TRBJ2-7; D is possibly TRBD2 (6 bases). The CDR3 has 13 amino acids. V lost 7 bases, J lost 5 bases, and 15 bases lay in between. Germline CDR1 MGHDK, CDR2 SYGVNS. CDR3 in DNA: TGTGCCAGCACCCGGGACTTTCTTAACGAGCAGTACTTC. It specifies CASTRDFLNEQYF.

This chain uses TRBV6-6 with TRBJ2-2, with 13 bases identical to TRBD2. CDR3 length: 16 amino acids. V shed 6 bases, J shed 6 bases, and the junction held 7 bases outside the gene matches. Germline-derived CDR1 and CDR2 are MNHNY and SVGAGI (reference sequence). CDR3 nucleotide sequence: TGTGCCAGCAGGGAACTAGCGGGAGGGCCAGCCGGGGAGCTGTTTTTT. It specifies CASRELAGGPAGELFF.

The J gene is TRBJ1-1, the V gene TRBV19, with no clear D. This CDR3 contains 14 residues. Germline V lookup: CDR1 LNHDA, CDR2 SQIVND (reference sequence). V shed 6 bases and J shed 1 base, with 12 bases lying between them. The CDR3 loop reads CASSLLGQNTEAFF. The CDR3 coding sequence is TGTGCCAGTAGCTTACTGGGCCAGAACACTGAAGCTTTCTTT. Together with reference TRBV19 and TRBJ1-1, the CDR3 gives the full variable domain: DGGITQSPKYLFRKEGQNVTLSCEQNLNHDAMYWYRQDPGQGLRLIYYSQIVNDFQKGDIAEGYSVSREKKESFPLTVTSAQKNPTAFYLCASSLLGQNTEAFFGQGTRLTVV.

The V and J genes are TRBV10-2 and TRBJ2-7; 9 bases map to TRBD2. Losses at the gene ends were 6 bases for V and 2 bases for J; bases not matched to a gene: 14. CDR3 length: 17 residues. From germline, CDR1 is WSHSY and CDR2 SAAADI. CDR3 amino acids: CASSGGASGIVPYEQYF. CDR3 DNA sequence: TGCGCCAGCAGCGGAGGGGCTAGCGGGATAGTTCCCTACGAGCAGTACTTC.

J is TRBJ2-7 and V is TRBV2, with D unresolved. The CDR3 is 11 amino acids. Germline V CDR1 and CDR2: SNHLY, FYNNEI. The V end was cut by 3 bases, the J end by 4 bases, with 4 bases between. CDR3 nucleotide sequence: TGTGCCAGCAGTGACGGGTACGAGCAGTACTTC. It encodes CASSDGYEQYF. Full variable domain (missing parts from reference TRBV2 and TRBJ2-7): EPEVTQTPSHQVTQMGQEVILRCVPISNHLYFYWYRQILGQKVEFLVSFYNNEISEKSEIFDDQFSVERPDGSNFTLKIRSTKLEDSAMYFCASSDGYEQYFGPGTRLTVT.

The chain employs TRBV27 and TRBJ2-3; 7 bases map to TRBD2. Unmatched junction bases numbered 5, after V lost 4 bases and J lost 1 base. CDR1 and CDR2 from the germline V gene are MNHEY and SMNVEV (reference sequence). The CDR3 is made up of 15 amino acids. CDR3 bases: TGTGCCAGCAGTTGGGGGGGAGGCGGCACAGATACGCAGTATTTT. Its translation is CASSWGGGGTDTQYF.